The 28 T cell receptor beta chains presented below share a single source sample, sequenced in a study of blood T cell repertoires in COVID-19. Only in-frame clones appear in the TCRdb table, and some are missing; sequencing was by immunoSEQ multiplex PCR. The sample contains about 120,000 clones, approximately 80% of which appear only once. What was sequenced was peripheral blood. The receptors originated from a human donor in a cohort sampled during active COVID-19.

The CDR3, as DNA: TGTGCCAGCAGTCTTGGACAGGGGGCGATTCCTCCGAATTCACCCCTCCACTTT. This sequence encodes CASSLGQGAIPPNSPLHF. The rearrangement uses TRBV6-4 and TRBJ1-6; 11 nucleotides agree with TRBD1. Per germline, CDR1 MRHNA and CDR2 SNTAGT. The CDR3 is 18 residues long. With 5 bases clipped from V and 7 bases from J, the junction kept 13 bases outside the gene matches.

The CDR3 coding sequence is TGTGCCAGCAGTGAATTGGGCGGGGATTTCAATGAGCAGTTCTTC. Translation gives CASSELGGDFNEQFF. The V and J genes are TRBV6-1 and TRBJ2-1; perhaps TRBD2 as D (6 bases). Germline assignment: CDR1 MNHNS and CDR2 SASEGT. This CDR3 spans 15 amino acids. The germline V and J ends were trimmed by 2 bases and 6 bases, with 14 bases remaining between them.

J is TRBJ1-4 and V is TRBV3-1 (or the pseudogene TRBV3-2); the D gene is possibly TRBD1 (5 bases). V lost 4 bases, J lost 3 bases, and 12 bases lay in between. CDR1 LGHDT and CDR2 YNNKEL come from the germline V gene (reference sequence). CDR3 length: 15 amino acids. CDR3 DNA: TGTGCCAGCAGCCCCAGAAGGGGTTCTAATGAAAAACTGTTTTTT. It yields the protein CASSPRRGSNEKLFF.

This rearrangement joins TRBV6-2 or TRBV6-3 to TRBJ1-2; 8 bases map to TRBD1. The CDR3 spans 15 residues. Germline lookup yields CDR1 MNHEY and CDR2 SVGEGT. Losses at the gene ends were 2 bases for V and 4 bases for J; bases not matched to a gene: 6. CDR3 in DNA: TGTGCCAGCAGTTACCCTAGACAGGGGCGCTATGGCTACACCTTC. Its translation: CASSYPRQGRYGYTF.

V usage is TRBV6-5 and J usage is TRBJ1-1; the D gene is possibly TRBD1 (6 bases). V lost 4 bases and J 3 bases, leaving 9 bases between the germline ends. CDR3 size: 13 residues. CDR1 and CDR2 from the germline V gene are MNHEY and SVGAGI. The DNA for the CDR3 is TGTGCCAGCAGTTCACAGGGCGACACTGAAGCTTTCTTT. Translation: CASSSQGDTEAFF.

There are many counts of this clone. The chain carries TRBV4-2 and TRBJ2-7; the D gene is possibly TRBD2 (6 bases). Germline CDR1 is LGHNA and CDR2 is YNFKEQ. This CDR3 spans 15 amino acids. V was cut by 1 base and J by 0 bases, with 10 bases left in between. Written as DNA, the CDR3 is TGTGCCAGCAGCCAAGTGGCGGGAAACTCCTACGAGCAGTACTTC. Its translation is CASSQVAGNSYEQYF.

The chain combines TRBV6-4 with TRBJ2-1; 13 nucleotides match TRBD2. Trimming took 5 bases from V and 3 from J; bases not matched to a gene: 4. The germline gives CDR1 MRHNA, CDR2 SNTAGT. The CDR3 has 16 amino acids. CDR3 nucleotides: TGTGCCAGCAGTACTAGCGGGGGGGCCGGCTACAATGAGCAGTTCTTC. This gives the protein CASSTSGGAGYNEQFF.

This rearrangement joins TRBV28 to TRBJ1-5; 7 bases are a match to TRBD1. The CDR3 is 15 amino acids. Trimming at V came to 2 bases and at J to 2 bases, leaving 3 bases not matched to a gene. Germline lookup yields CDR1 MDHEN and CDR2 SYDVKM. Here the CDR3 DNA reads TGTGCCAGCAGTTTAACAGGGGTGCGCAATCAGCCCCAGCATTTT. Translating it yields CASSLTGVRNQPQHF.

This clone showed up just a few times. The gene calls are TRBV11-2 and TRBJ2-5; the D gene is possibly TRBD1 (5 bases). V lost 0 bases and J lost 8, with 13 bases in between. Germline V gene sequence: CDR1 SGHAT, CDR2 FQNNGV. CDR3 length: 14 amino acids. The CDR3 sequence: CASSLESGPSTQYF. In DNA form, the CDR3 reads TGTGCCAGCAGCTTAGAATCAGGGCCCAGTACCCAGTACTTC.

The chain joins TRBV7-2 to TRBJ2-7, with a possible D match to TRBD1 (6 bases). V was trimmed by 3 bases and J by 5 bases, leaving 11 bases between them. The CDR3 consists of 13 residues. Germline V gene lookup returns CDR1 SGHTA and CDR2 FQGNSA. The CDR3 sequence is CASSFKTGNEQYF. The CDR3 DNA reads as TGTGCCAGCAGCTTTAAGACAGGCAACGAGCAGTACTTC.

Concerning this clone itself: A much larger clone sits a single nucleotide away, making a read error possible. The chain couples TRBV6-5 to TRBJ2-7; 9 bases agree with TRBD2. Looked up from germline, CDR1 is MNHEY and CDR2 is SVGAGI. V lost 6 bases, J lost 4 bases, and 4 bases stayed unmatched. The CDR3 spans 13 residues. The CDR3 region is CASRRRGGYEQYF. The CDR3 coding sequence is TGTGCCAGCAGACGGCGGGGGGGGTACGAGCAGTACTTC.

The chain has TRBV7-9 and TRBJ2-7, with 8 bases aligning to TRBD2. The CDR3 is 14 amino acids. The germline CDR1 and CDR2 sequences are SEHNR and FQNEAQ (reference sequence). Trimming took 6 bases from V and 4 from J; bases not matched to a gene: 8. In nucleotides, the CDR3 is TGTGCCAGCAGGGTTGGCGGGGGGCAGTACGAGCAGTACTTC. This translates into CASRVGGGQYEQYF. The full variable domain, in which reference TRBV7-9 and TRBJ2-7 provide the parts outside the CDR3, is DTGVSQNPRHKITKRGQNVTFRCDPISEHNRLYWYRQTLGQGPEFLTYFQNEAQLEKSRLLSDRFSAERPKGSFSTLEIQRTEQGDSAMYLCASRVGGGQYEQYFGPGTRLTVT.

This clone was observed a single time. The chain recombines TRBV5-1 with TRBJ2-3; 7 positions match TRBD1. Germline V gene data show CDR1 as SGHRS and CDR2 as YFSETQ. The CDR3 contains 14 residues. J was trimmed by 2 bases and V by 4 bases; bases with no gene match: 4. The CDR3 region is CASSRGQITDTQYF. DNA of the CDR3: TGCGCCAGCAGCAGGGGACAGATCACAGATACGCAGTATTTT. The variable domain in full, completed from reference TRBV5-1 and TRBJ2-3, reads KAGVTQTPRYLIKTRGQQVTLSCSPISGHRSVSWYQQTPGQGLQFLFEYFSETQRNKGNFPGRFSGRQFSNSRSEMNVSTLELGDSALYLCASSRGQITDTQYFGPGTRLTVL.

CDR3 in amino acids: CASSPSGSGYTF. CDR3 DNA sequence: TGTGCCAGCAGTCCTTCAGGCTCGGGCTACACCTTC. The V call is TRBV12-3 or TRBV12-4, the J call TRBJ1-2; D uncertain. This CDR3 is 12 amino acids long. Trimming stripped 5 bases from V and 8 bases from J, with 12 bases between.

This clone was seen a single time. This chain uses TRBV6-5 with TRBJ1-2; possible D gene TRBD1, 6 bases. This CDR3 spans 16 amino acids. V lost 0 bases, J lost 5 bases, and 16 bases lay in between. Germline assignment: CDR1 MNHEY and CDR2 SVGAGI. The CDR3 bases are TGTGCCAGCAGTTACTCGCCGGCAGGGGTTACGTATGGCTACACCTTC. The encoded protein is CASSYSPAGVTYGYTF.

CDR3 in DNA: TGTGCCAGCAGCCAAGGAAACGGGGGGCGAGAGACCCAGTACTTC. It translates to CASSQGNGGRETQYF. The chain joins TRBV3-1 (or the pseudogene TRBV3-2) to TRBJ2-5; tentative D call: TRBD2 (7 bases). Trimming cost V 1 base and J 4 bases, with 13 bases left between them. From germline, CDR1 is LGHDT and CDR2 YNNKEL (reference sequence). The CDR3 is 15 amino acids.

V and J are TRBV11-2 and TRBJ1-2, with TRBD1 matching over 7 bases. The CDR3 is made up of 13 amino acids. The germline V gene has CDR1 SGHAT and CDR2 FQNNGV. The J segment lost 4 bases and the V segment lost 4 bases, leaving 3 bases of the junction unmatched. The CDR3 loop is CASSSGTVYGYTF. Here the CDR3 DNA reads TGTGCCAGCAGCTCCGGGACAGTCTATGGCTACACCTTC.

The chain is built from TRBV5-1 and TRBJ2-1; weak D call: TRBD1 (6 bases). This CDR3 is 13 amino acids long. Germline V gene sequence: CDR1 SGHRS, CDR2 YFSETQ. V shed 7 bases and J shed 7 bases, with 15 bases lying between them. The CDR3, as DNA: TGCGCCAGCTCGGAGCAGGGGTTAAATGAGCAGTTCTTC. This sequence encodes CASSEQGLNEQFF.

The V call is TRBV5-1, the J call TRBJ1-1, with D possibly being TRBD1 (5 bases). CDR1 and CDR2 from the germline V gene are SGHRS and YFSETQ. The CDR3 is 14 residues long. Trimming left V 4 bases short and J 3 bases short, with 13 bases between. In DNA, the CDR3 is TGCGCCAGCAGCCCCTTTTCGGGGGACACTGAAGCTTTCTTT. As protein: CASSPFSGDTEAFF.

The rearrangement links TRBV6-2 or TRBV6-3 to TRBJ2-7; 7 bases align to TRBD2. The length of the CDR3 is 16 residues. J lost 4 bases, V lost 5 bases, and 14 bases had no gene match. Germline CDR1 is MNHEY and CDR2 is SVGEGT. CDR3 sequence (DNA): TGTGCCAGCAGTCCCCTATTGGGGGGGGAGCGATACGAGCAGTACTTC. Protein: CASSPLLGGERYEQYF.

As DNA, the CDR3 is TGTGCCAGCAGCTTGAGGACAGGTCATGTCAATTCACCCCTCCACTTT. Amino acid sequence: CASSLRTGHVNSPLHF. The chain carries TRBV5-6 and TRBJ1-6; 7 positions match TRBD1. The CDR3 extends over 16 amino acids. V shed 1 base, J shed 7 bases, and the junction held 8 bases outside the gene matches. The germline V gene encodes CDR1 SGHDT and CDR2 YYEEEE.

The chain uses TRBV6-5 and TRBJ1-6, with 9 bases identical to TRBD1. Germline trimming cut 10 bases from V and 8 bases from J; bases unmatched to any gene: 9. CDR1 is MNHEY and CDR2 is SVGAGI in the germline V gene. The CDR3 totals 14 residues. The CDR3 DNA follows: TGTGCCACCGGGACAGGGTTGGGGCATTCACCCCTCCACTTT. Its translation is CATGTGLGHSPLHF.

This clone was detected ten times or more. This chain connects TRBV6-6 to TRBJ2-7; TRBD2 matches 14 bases. Germline V lookup: CDR1 MNHNY, CDR2 SVGAGI (reference sequence). The J segment lost 4 bases and the V segment lost 4 bases, leaving 3 bases of the junction unmatched. The CDR3 length is 15 residues. The CDR3 sequence is CASSSRTSGGYEQYF. In DNA, the CDR3 is TGTGCCAGCAGTTCGCGGACTAGCGGGGGGTACGAGCAGTACTTC.

The rearrangement joins TRBV3-1 (or the pseudogene TRBV3-2) to TRBJ2-7, with D possibly TRBD1 on 6 matching bases. This CDR3 contains 16 residues. Germline V gene sequence: CDR1 LGHDT, CDR2 YNNKEL (reference sequence). Trimming removed 0 bases at V and 0 bases at J, with 12 bases between. DNA for the CDR3: TGTGCCAGCAGCCAAGACCAGAGACAGGCCTCCTACGAGCAGTACTTC. Translation: CASSQDQRQASYEQYF.

The CDR3 coding sequence is TGTGCCAGCAGCCTGGCGCGAGGGATTACCACAGATACGCAGTATTTT. Encoded protein: CASSLARGITTDTQYF. The genes are TRBV6-2 or TRBV6-3 and TRBJ2-3; a possible D gene is TRBD2 (5 bases). V was pared by 6 bases and J by 2 bases, with 18 bases between. The CDR3 is made up of 16 amino acids. Germline CDR1 is MNHEY and CDR2 is SVGEGT.

The chain recombines TRBV3-1 (or the pseudogene TRBV3-2) with TRBJ2-1; 11 bases map to TRBD2. The CDR3 runs 15 residues. V gave up 4 bases and J gave up 5 bases; unmatched junction bases: 4. Germline V gives CDR1 LGHDT, CDR2 YNNKEL (reference sequence). The CDR3, as DNA: TGTGCCAGCAGCCCTAGCGGGGGGCTCAACAATGAGCAGTTCTTC. Protein: CASSPSGGLNNEQFF.

The V gene is TRBV5-1, the J gene TRBJ1-5; no clear D gene. CDR1 and CDR2 (germline): SGHRS, YFSETQ. This CDR3 spans 16 amino acids. V was shortened by 5 bases and J by 2 bases, with 17 bases between the two germline ends. CDR3 sequence (DNA): TGCGCCAGCAGGAGGGCAGAGGATTATGGCAATCAGCCCCAGCATTTT. Its protein is CASRRAEDYGNQPQHF. The full variable domain, in which reference TRBV5-1 and TRBJ1-5 provide the parts outside the CDR3, is KAGVTQTPRYLIKTRGQQVTLSCSPISGHRSVSWYQQTPGQGLQFLFEYFSETQRNKGNFPGRFSGRQFSNSRSEMNVSTLELGDSALYLCASRRAEDYGNQPQHFGDGTRLSIL.

The chain joins TRBV19 to TRBJ2-2; TRBD1 matches at 10 bases. This CDR3 region has 15 residues. V was pared by 7 bases and J by 0 bases, with 2 bases of the junction left unmatched. CDR1 and CDR2 from the germline V gene are LNHDA and SQIVND (reference sequence). The CDR3 spells CASKGQGANTGELFF. The CDR3 DNA reads TGTGCCAGTAAAGGACAGGGGGCGAACACCGGGGAGCTGTTTTTT.